The present T cell receptor beta chain was sequenced within a study of cytomegalovirus exposure and HLA in healthy donors. Turning to the study itself: Ancestry clustering placed about four fifths of several hundred genotyped donors in the Caucasian-associated cluster. General study findings and limits: When a later analysis compared HLA-associated TCR beta chains with equally common others, the HLA-associated chains turned out to be more clonally expanded and to have lower generation probabilities. Three CMV-associated chains proved CMV antigen-specific in vitro.

It was with 60 Vbeta and 13 Jbeta primers that the PCR ran. This table comes from immunoSEQ multiplex PCR, and its TCRdb copy is limited to in-frame clones, with some not included. The data show more than 100,000 clones, 70% to 80% seen once. At the time of sampling, donors were nominally healthy, though unrecorded immune exposures were likely. Losses at the gene ends were 4 bases for V and 2 bases for J; bases not matched to a gene: 8. The V gene's germline CDR1 is SEHNR and CDR2 FQNEAQ (reference sequence). This CDR3 comprises 15 residues. With respect to this clone: As yet, its antigen is unknown.

The TCR was taken from a woman aged 55-75 years in good health and CMV-seronegative. Sequencing was done on a sample of PBMCs. The genes are TRBV7-9 and TRBJ2-7, with 7 bases identical to TRBD2. The CDR3 DNA sequence: TGTGCCAGCAGCTCCAAGCGGGACGGAGCCTACGAGCAGTACTTC. Its protein product is CASSSKRDGAYEQYF.